This T cell receptor (beta chain) stems from a study of CXCR3-negative and CXCR3-positive naive CD8 T cells. Study-level points and caveats: The majority of assays used fresh PBMCs, and CXCR3 expression partially decreased after cryopreservation.

Germline CDR1 reads DFQATT; CDR2 reads SNEGSKA (reference sequence). CDR3 length: 14 amino acids. This clonotype is labeled medium-sized based on frequency. Its antigen remains unidentified. UMI labels and 5' RACE were used to prepare the TRB cDNA libraries. TCRdb reprocessed the 5' RACE reads and reports one entry per CDR3 protein, with no DNA. This listing includes some 4,000 distinct CDR3 sequences. Sequences were obtained from naive CXCR3- CD8+ T cells from blood. As to subset: CD45RO-CCR7+CD27+CD95- naive CD8+ T cells lacking CXCR3 (TNR3-). The TCR originated in a human donor in good health. Some clones in this sample may be carry-over from other donors' samples. The chain carries TRBV20-1 and TRBJ2-1; TCRdb calls TRBD1, which cannot be checked without DNA. The CDR3 sequence: CSAIGTGSYNEQFF.